This record looks at one T cell receptor beta chain sequence and its context. This specimen comes from a study of blood T cell repertoires in COVID-19. The V and J ends lost 1 base and 6 bases respectively, with 15 bases between them. Germline V CDR1 and CDR2: SGHTA, FQGNSA. CDR3 size: 15 residues. The protocol was immunoSEQ multiplex PCR, while the TCRdb copy is restricted to in-frame clones and leaves out a portion. The data hold 55,000 to 70,000 clones, with roughly 77% observed a single time. The sequence was collected from a man older than 75 with acute or convalescent COVID-19. The chain recombines TRBV7-2 with TRBJ1-2; the D is unclear. The sample comprised peripheral blood. CDR3 amino acids: CASSLEVGRPDGYTF. In DNA, the CDR3 is TGTGCCAGCAGCTTAGAGGTGGGCCGCCCTGATGGCTACACCTTC.